The 23 T cell receptor beta chains below were found in one sample sequenced in a study of T cells expressing NK-cell markers. Using the 5' RACE reads, TCRdb records one entry per CDR3 protein without DNA. Here the sample table reports fewer than 400,000 distinct CDR3 sequences. The source material was blood T cells: a sorted CD56 or NKG2C T cell subset, CD4+ or CD8+ T cells, or bulk PBMC T cells (not recorded which). The receptors originated from a woman aged 45-59 years in good health.

The chain couples TRBV27 to TRBJ1-1; there is no DNA to check the TCRdb D call of TRBD1. This CDR3 spans 15 amino acids. In germline, CDR1 is MNHEY, CDR2 SMNVEV (reference sequence). The CDR3 protein is CASSFLSRGRTEAFF.

The genes are TRBV15 and TRBJ2-6; the D gene TCRdb calls, TRBD1, cannot be checked with no DNA. The CDR3 contains 15 residues. Per the germline V gene, CDR1 is LNHNV and CDR2 is YYDKDF (reference sequence). The CDR3 protein is CATGASGSGANVLTF.

V is TRBV5-6 and J is TRBJ2-1; the D call of TRBD1 rests on TCRdb alone, since no DNA is present to check it. This CDR3 comprises 17 residues. The germline gives CDR1 SGHDT, CDR2 YYEEEE. CDR3: CASSLWLGAGASNEQFF. The full variable domain, its missing parts supplied by reference TRBV5-6 and TRBJ2-1, is DAGVTQSPTHLIKTRGQQVTLRCSPKSGHDTVSWYQQALGQGPQFIFQYYEEEERQRGNFPDRFSGHQFPNYSSELNVNALLLGDSALYLCASSLWLGAGASNEQFFGPGTRLTVL.

The chain couples TRBV29-1 to TRBJ2-2; with no DNA, the TCRdb D assignment of TRBD1 cannot be verified. The CDR3 consists of 13 residues. CDR1 and CDR2 (germline): SQVTM, ANQGSEA. The CDR3 spells CSVALKGHGELFF.

The chain couples TRBV18 to TRBJ2-7; TCRdb names TRBD1, which stays unverified in the absence of DNA. The CDR3 loop spans 14 amino acids. Germline V gene data show CDR1 as KGHSH and CDR2 as LQKENI. CDR3 sequence reads: CASAGTGSSYEQYF. The full variable domain, completed using reference TRBV18 and TRBJ2-7, is NAGVMQNPRHLVRRRGQEARLRCSPMKGHSHVYWYRQLPEEGLKFMVYLQKENIIDESGMPKERFSAEFPKEGPSILRIQQVVRGDSAAYFCASAGTGSSYEQYFGPGTRLTVT.

The rearrangement uses TRBV7-3 and TRBJ2-4; TCRdb's D gene call, TRBD2, goes unchecked for lack of DNA. The germline CDR1 and CDR2 sequences are SGHTA and FQGTGA. The CDR3 length is 15 residues. This chain's CDR3 is CASSSASGYKNIQYF.

The genes are TRBV3-1 and TRBJ1-1; TCRdb's D gene call, TRBD1, goes unchecked for lack of DNA. Germline loops: CDR1 LGHDT, CDR2 YNNKEL (reference sequence). This CDR3 spans 14 amino acids. The CDR3 loop is CASSHPTGTTEAFF.

The rearrangement joins TRBV3-1 to TRBJ1-5; the D call of TRBD1 rests on TCRdb alone, since no DNA is present to check it. The CDR3 spans 14 residues. Germline values: CDR1 LGHDT, CDR2 YNNKEL (reference sequence). This CDR3 is CASSLGTGPQPQHF.

The V call is TRBV6-5, the J call TRBJ2-4. The CDR3 covers 14 residues. Germline V gene sequence: CDR1 MNHEY, CDR2 SVGAGI. CDR3 amino acids: CASSYSDTKNIQYF.

CDR3 residues: CASSPTGAVTNEKLFF. The genes are TRBV6-5 and TRBJ1-4; the D call of TRBD1 rests on TCRdb alone, since no DNA is present to check it. CDR3 length equals 16 residues. Germline assignment: CDR1 MNHEY and CDR2 SVGAGI.

The chain combines TRBV4-1 with TRBJ2-5. CDR1 is MGHRA and CDR2 is YSYEKL in the germline V gene. The CDR3 runs to 13 residues. This CDR3 is CASSRGPQETQYF.

CDR3 amino acids: CASMTDQRETQYF. The chain employs TRBV12-3 or TRBV12-4 and TRBJ2-5; TCRdb returns TRBD1, unconfirmable since there is no DNA. CDR3 length equals 13 residues.

The chain carries TRBV11-3 and TRBJ2-1; TCRdb indicates TRBD2, and absent DNA this call remains unverified. Germline V CDR1 and CDR2: SGHNT, YENEEA. The CDR3 has 19 residues. The CDR3 region is CASSPQGLAGGIGSNEQFF. Full variable domain (missing parts from reference TRBV11-3 and TRBJ2-1): EAGVVQSPRYKIIEKKQPVAFWCNPISGHNTLYWYLQNLGQGPELLIRYENEEAVDDSQLPKDRFSAERLKGVDSTLKIQPAELGDSAVYLCASSPQGLAGGIGSNEQFFGPGTRLTVL.

The V call is TRBV6-4, the J call TRBJ2-4; the TRBD1 assignment by TCRdb is unverifiable without DNA. The CDR3 has 17 residues. Per germline, CDR1 MRHNA and CDR2 SNTAGT. CDR3 sequence reads: CASRSASGRGAKNIQYF.

The genes are TRBV30 and TRBJ2-2. The CDR3 runs to 12 residues. CDR1 is GTSNPN, CDR2 SVGIG, per germline (reference sequence). The chain's CDR3 is CAWSVNVGELFF.

The J gene is TRBJ2-3, the V gene TRBV6-5; TCRdb calls TRBD2, which cannot be checked without DNA. This CDR3 is built from 17 residues. Per the germline V gene, CDR1 is MNHEY and CDR2 is SVGAGI. CDR3 region: CASSSRRTSGTTDTQYF.

The chain recombines TRBV24-1 with TRBJ2-7. The CDR3 consists of 13 residues. From germline, CDR1 is KGHDR and CDR2 SFDVKD. The CDR3 sequence is CATEDRTSYEQYF.

The chain links TRBV7-3 to TRBJ2-1; the TCRdb call, TRBD2, lacks DNA for checking. The CDR3 consists of 16 residues. Germline V lookup: CDR1 SGHTA, CDR2 FQGTGA. The CDR3 sequence is CASSSGGTSGYNEQFF.

The chain links TRBV6-5 to TRBJ1-4. Per the germline V gene, CDR1 is MNHEY and CDR2 is SVGAGI. CDR3 length: 16 amino acids. CDR3 protein: CASSTSDGTTNEKLFF.

This sequence joins TRBV5-1 and TRBJ2-3; checking the TCRdb D call of TRBD1 is not possible without DNA. The CDR3 contains 16 residues. Germline V CDR1 and CDR2: SGHRS, YFSETQ. Here the CDR3 reads CASSHSTGGLTDTQYF.

CDR3 amino acids: CASRERNPGNTGELFF. The genes are TRBV9 and TRBJ2-2. CDR3 length equals 16 residues. Germline-derived CDR1 and CDR2 are SGDLS and YYNGEE.

The V and J genes are TRBV3-1 and TRBJ2-5; the D call from TCRdb, TRBD2, cannot be confirmed without DNA. Looked up from germline, CDR1 is LGHDT and CDR2 is YNNKEL (reference sequence). The CDR3 is made up of 14 amino acids. The CDR3 sequence: CASSRDQRGETQYF.

The chain links TRBV4-1 to TRBJ1-1; the D gene TCRdb calls, TRBD1, cannot be checked with no DNA. There are 16 residues in the CDR3. The germline CDR1 and CDR2 sequences are MGHRA and YSYEKL. CDR3 sequence: CASSHYPTGGVTEAFF.